This record covers a single T cell receptor (beta chain). Its antigen is unknown. No much larger clone is present one base from it, and per-base qualities are unavailable. The data belong to a study of T cell changes during pregnancy in multiple sclerosis (dated by TCRdb to the late 2010s). For the study in its entirety: Changes in the T cell repertoire over the course of pregnancy were examined in this study in women with multiple sclerosis.

The library was produced with the immunoSEQ multiplex PCR assay. TCRdb holds this immuneACCESS table with in-frame rearrangements only. Some clones are missing; in checked studies, unresolved V genes explain under half, and the rest has no known cause. The sample has about 120,000 clones on record, about 94% of them singletons. Roughly 6% of the sample rests with the top ten. The receptor's source is a female donor with multiple sclerosis, enrolled in a pregnancy study. The material was peripheral blood, obtained before pregnancy.

The CDR3 amino acid sequence is: CASSRSAERNYGYTF. Read as DNA, the sequence is TGTGCCAGCAGCAGGTCCGCAGAGCGTAACTATGGCTACACCTTC. This sequence uses TRBV9 and TRBJ1-2, with an unclear D gene assignment. There are 15 amino acids in the CDR3, from cysteine to phenylalanine inclusive. Only the CDR3 DNA is retained, 45 bases long and in frame from the first base. The germline ends are 14 bases apart after V is trimmed by 4 bases and J by 1 base. CDR1 and CDR2, looked up from the germline V gene, are SGDLS and YYNGEE.